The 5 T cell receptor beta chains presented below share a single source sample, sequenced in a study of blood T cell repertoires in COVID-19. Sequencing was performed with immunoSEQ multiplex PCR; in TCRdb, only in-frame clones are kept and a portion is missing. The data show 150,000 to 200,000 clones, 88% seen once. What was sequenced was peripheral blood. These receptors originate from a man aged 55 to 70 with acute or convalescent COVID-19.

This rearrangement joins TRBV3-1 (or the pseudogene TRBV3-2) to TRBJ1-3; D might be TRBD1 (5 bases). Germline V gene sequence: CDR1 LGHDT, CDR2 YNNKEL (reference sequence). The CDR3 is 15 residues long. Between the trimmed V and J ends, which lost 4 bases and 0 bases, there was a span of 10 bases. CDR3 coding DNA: TGTGCCAGCAGCCCTGACAGTTTCTCTGGAAACACCATATATTTT. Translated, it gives CASSPDSFSGNTIYF.

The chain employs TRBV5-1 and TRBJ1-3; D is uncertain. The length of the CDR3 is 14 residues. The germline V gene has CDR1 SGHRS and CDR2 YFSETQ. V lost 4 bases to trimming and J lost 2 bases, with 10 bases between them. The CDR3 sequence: CASSLERTGNTIYF. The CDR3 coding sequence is TGCGCCAGCAGCCTGGAGCGTACTGGAAACACCATATATTTT.

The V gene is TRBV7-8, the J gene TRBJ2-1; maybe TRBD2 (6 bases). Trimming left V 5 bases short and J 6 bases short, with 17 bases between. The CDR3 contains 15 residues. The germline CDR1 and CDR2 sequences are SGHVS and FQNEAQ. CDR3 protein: CASSPLAPTPNEQFF. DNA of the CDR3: TGTGCCAGCAGCCCTCTAGCGCCAACCCCCAATGAGCAGTTCTTC.

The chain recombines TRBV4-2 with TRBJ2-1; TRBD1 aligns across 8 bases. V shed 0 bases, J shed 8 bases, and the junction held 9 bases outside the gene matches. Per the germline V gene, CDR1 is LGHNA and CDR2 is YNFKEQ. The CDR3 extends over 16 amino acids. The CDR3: CASSQDVGTGRDEQFF. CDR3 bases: TGTGCCAGCAGCCAAGATGTAGGGACAGGCCGAGATGAGCAGTTCTTC.

The CDR3 is CASSAGLSYGYTF. In nucleotides, the CDR3 is TGTGCCAGCAGCGCGGGGTTAAGCTATGGCTACACCTTC. The chain couples TRBV6-5 to TRBJ1-2; D remains unclear. Between the trimmed V and J ends, which lost 6 bases and 4 bases, there was a span of 12 bases. The CDR3 contains 13 residues. Germline loops: CDR1 MNHEY, CDR2 SVGAGI.